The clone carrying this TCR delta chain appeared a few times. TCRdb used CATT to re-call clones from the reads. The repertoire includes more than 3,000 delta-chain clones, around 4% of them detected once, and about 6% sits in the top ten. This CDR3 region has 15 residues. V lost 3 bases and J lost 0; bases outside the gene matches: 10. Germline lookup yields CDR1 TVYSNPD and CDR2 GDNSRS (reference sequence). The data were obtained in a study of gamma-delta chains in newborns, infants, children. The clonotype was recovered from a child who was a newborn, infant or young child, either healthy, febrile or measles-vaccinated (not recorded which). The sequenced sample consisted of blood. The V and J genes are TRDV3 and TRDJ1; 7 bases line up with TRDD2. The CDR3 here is CALSSYSPYTDKLIF. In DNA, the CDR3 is TGTGCCTTGTCTTCCTATAGCCCGTACACCGATAAACTCATCTTT.